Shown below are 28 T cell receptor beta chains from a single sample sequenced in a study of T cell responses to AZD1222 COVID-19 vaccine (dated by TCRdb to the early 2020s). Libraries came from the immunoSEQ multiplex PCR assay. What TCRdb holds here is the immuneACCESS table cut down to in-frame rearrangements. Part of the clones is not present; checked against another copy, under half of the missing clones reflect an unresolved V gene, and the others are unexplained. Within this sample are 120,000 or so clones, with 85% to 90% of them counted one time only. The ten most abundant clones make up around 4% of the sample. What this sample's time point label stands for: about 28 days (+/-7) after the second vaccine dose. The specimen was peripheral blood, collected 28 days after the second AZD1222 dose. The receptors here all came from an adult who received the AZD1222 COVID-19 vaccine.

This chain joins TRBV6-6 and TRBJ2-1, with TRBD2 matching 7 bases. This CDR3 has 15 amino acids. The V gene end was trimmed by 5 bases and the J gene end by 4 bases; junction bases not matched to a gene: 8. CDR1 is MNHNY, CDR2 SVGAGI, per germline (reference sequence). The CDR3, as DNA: TGTGCCAGCAGTGTCGTGGCTAGCGGATACAATGAGCAGTTCTTC. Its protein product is CASSVVASGYNEQFF.

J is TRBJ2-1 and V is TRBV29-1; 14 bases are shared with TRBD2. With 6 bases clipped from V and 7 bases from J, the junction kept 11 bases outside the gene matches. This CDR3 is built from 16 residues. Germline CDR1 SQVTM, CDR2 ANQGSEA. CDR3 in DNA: TGCAGCGTCCCTAGGACTAGCGGGAGGACCGGTAATGAGCAGTTCTTC. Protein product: CSVPRTSGRTGNEQFF.

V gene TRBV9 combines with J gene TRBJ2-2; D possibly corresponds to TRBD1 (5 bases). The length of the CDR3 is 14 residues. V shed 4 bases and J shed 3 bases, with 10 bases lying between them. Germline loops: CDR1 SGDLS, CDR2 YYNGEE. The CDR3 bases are TGTGCCAGCAGCCCGCGCAGGGACACCGGGGAGCTGTTTTTT. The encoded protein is CASSPRRDTGELFF.

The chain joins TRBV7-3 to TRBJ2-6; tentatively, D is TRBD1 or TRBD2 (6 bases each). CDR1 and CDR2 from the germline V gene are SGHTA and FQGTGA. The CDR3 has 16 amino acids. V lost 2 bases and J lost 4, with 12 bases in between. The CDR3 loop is CASSLVGGQGANVLTF. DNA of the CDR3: TGTGCCAGCAGCTTAGTTGGGGGGCAAGGGGCCAACGTCCTGACTTTC.

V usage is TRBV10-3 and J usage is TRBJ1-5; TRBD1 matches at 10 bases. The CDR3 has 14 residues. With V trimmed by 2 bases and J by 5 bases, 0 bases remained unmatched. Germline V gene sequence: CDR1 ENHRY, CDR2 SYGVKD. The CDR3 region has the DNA TGTGCCATCAGTGAGGGGACAGGGGATCAGCCCCAGCATTTT. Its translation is CAISEGTGDQPQHF.

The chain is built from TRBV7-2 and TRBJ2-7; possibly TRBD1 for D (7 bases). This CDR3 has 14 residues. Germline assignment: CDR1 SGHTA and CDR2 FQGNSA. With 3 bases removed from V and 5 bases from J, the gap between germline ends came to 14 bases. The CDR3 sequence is CASSFGRGEDEQYF. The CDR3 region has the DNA TGTGCCAGCAGCTTCGGCAGGGGGGAGGACGAGCAGTACTTC.

The CDR3 spells CSVPGSYGYTF. CDR3 DNA: TGCAGCGTTCCAGGGTCCTATGGCTACACCTTC. This chain joins TRBV29-1 and TRBJ1-2; possibly TRBD1 for D (5 bases). CDR1 is SQVTM and CDR2 is ANQGSEA in the germline V gene. The CDR3 loop spans 11 amino acids. V shed 5 bases and J shed 4 bases, with 8 bases lying between them.

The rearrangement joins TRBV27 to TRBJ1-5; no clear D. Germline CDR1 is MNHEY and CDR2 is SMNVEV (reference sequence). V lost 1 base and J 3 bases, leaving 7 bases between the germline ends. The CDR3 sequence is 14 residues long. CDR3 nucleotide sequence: TGTGCCAGCAGTTTATTGGGGTTCAATCAGCCCCAGCATTTT. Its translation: CASSLLGFNQPQHF.

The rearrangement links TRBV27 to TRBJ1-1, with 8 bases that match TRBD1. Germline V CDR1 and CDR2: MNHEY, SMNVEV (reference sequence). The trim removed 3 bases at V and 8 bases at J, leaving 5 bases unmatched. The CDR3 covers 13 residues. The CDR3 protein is CASSFGTGEEAFF. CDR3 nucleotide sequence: TGTGCCAGCAGTTTCGGGACAGGAGAAGAAGCTTTCTTT.

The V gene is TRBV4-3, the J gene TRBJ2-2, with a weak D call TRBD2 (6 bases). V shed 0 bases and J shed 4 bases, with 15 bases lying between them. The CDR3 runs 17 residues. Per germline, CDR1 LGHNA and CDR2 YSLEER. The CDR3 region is CASSQELGVGGTGELFF. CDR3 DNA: TGCGCCAGCAGCCAAGAGTTAGGGGTCGGGGGCACCGGGGAGCTGTTTTTT.

Here the CDR3 DNA reads TGCGCCAGCAGCCAAGACCAGGGCTCCTACGAGCAGTACTTC. Translating gives CASSQDQGSYEQYF. This sequence joins TRBV4-1 and TRBJ2-7; TRBD1 might be the D (5 bases). Trimming took off 0 bases at V and 0 bases at J, with 6 bases between the two ends. Germline V CDR1 and CDR2: MGHRA, YSYEKL. The CDR3 sequence is 14 residues long.

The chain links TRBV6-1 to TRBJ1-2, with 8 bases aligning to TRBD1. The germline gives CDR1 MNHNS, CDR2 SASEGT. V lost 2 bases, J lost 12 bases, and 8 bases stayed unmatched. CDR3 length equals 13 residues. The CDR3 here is CASSETPGGFDTF. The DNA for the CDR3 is TGTGCCAGCAGTGAAACGCCAGGGGGCTTCGACACCTTC.

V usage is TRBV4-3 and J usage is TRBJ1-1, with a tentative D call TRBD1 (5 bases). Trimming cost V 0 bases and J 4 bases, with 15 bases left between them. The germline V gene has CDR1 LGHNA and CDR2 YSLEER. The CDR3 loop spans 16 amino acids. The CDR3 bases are TGCGCCAGCAGCCAAGATTTGGAGGGGCGGGGCACTGAAGCTTTCTTT. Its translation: CASSQDLEGRGTEAFF.

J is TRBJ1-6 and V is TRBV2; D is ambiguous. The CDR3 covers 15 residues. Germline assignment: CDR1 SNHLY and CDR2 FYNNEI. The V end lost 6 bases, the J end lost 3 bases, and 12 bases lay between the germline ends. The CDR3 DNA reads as TGTGCCAGCAGGGGAAGGGAACGCTATAATTCACCCCTCCACTTT. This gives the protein CASRGRERYNSPLHF.

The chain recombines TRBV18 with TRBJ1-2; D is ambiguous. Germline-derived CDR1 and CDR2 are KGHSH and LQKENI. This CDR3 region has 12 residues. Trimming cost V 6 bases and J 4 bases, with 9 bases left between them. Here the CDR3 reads CASSPAPYGYTF. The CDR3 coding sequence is TGTGCCAGCTCCCCGGCCCCCTATGGCTACACCTTC.

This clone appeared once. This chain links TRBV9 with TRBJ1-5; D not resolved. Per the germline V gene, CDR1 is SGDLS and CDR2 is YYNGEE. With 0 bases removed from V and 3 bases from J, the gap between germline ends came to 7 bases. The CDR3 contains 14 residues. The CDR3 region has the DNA TGTGCCAGCAGCGTAGAGGGTAACAATCAGCCCCAGCATTTT. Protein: CASSVEGNNQPQHF.

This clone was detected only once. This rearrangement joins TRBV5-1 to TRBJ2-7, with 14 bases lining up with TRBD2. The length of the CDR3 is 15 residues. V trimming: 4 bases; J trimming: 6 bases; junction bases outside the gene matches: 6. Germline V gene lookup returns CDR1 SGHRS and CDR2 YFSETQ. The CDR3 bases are TGCGCCAGCAGCCCGGGACTAGCGGGAGTGTCCGAGCAGTACTTC. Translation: CASSPGLAGVSEQYF. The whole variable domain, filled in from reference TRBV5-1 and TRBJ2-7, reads KAGVTQTPRYLIKTRGQQVTLSCSPISGHRSVSWYQQTPGQGLQFLFEYFSETQRNKGNFPGRFSGRQFSNSRSEMNVSTLELGDSALYLCASSPGLAGVSEQYFGPGTRLTVT.

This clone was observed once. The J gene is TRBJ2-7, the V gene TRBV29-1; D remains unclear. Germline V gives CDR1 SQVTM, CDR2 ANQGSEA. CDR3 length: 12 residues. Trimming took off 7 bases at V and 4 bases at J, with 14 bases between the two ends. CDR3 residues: CSAGHWGYEQYF. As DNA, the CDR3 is TGCAGCGCTGGCCACTGGGGTTACGAGCAGTACTTC.

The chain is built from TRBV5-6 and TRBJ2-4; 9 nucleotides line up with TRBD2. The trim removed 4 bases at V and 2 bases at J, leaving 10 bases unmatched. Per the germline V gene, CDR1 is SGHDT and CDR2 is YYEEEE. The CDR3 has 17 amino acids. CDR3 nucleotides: TGTGCCAGCAGCGCAGGCCCCGCGGGGGGGCCCAAAAACATTCAGTACTTC. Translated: CASSAGPAGGPKNIQYF.

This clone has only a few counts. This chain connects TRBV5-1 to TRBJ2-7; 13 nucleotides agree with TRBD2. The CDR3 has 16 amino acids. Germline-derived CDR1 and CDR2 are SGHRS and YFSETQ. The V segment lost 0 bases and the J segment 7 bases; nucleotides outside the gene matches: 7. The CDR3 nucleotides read TGCGCCAGCAGCTTGGACGGGACTAGCGGGATAGGTGAGCAGTACTTC. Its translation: CASSLDGTSGIGEQYF.

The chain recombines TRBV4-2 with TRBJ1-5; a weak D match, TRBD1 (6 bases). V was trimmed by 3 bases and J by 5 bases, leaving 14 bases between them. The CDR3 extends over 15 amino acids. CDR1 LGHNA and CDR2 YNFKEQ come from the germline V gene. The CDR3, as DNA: TGTGCCAGCAGCCAGGACACAGGGTTCTATCAGCCCCAGCATTTT. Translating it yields CASSQDTGFYQPQHF.

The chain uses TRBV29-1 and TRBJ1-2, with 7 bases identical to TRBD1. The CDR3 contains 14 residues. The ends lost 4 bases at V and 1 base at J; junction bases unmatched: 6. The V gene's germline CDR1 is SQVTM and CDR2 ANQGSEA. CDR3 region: CSVVTGQFNYGYTF. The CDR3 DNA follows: TGCAGCGTTGTAACGGGACAGTTTAACTATGGCTACACCTTC. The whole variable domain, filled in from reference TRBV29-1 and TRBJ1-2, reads SAVISQKPSRDICQRGTSLTIQCQVDSQVTMMFWYRQQPGQSLTLIATANQGSEATYESGFVIDKFPISRPNLTFSTLTVSNMSPEDSSIYLCSVVTGQFNYGYTFGSGTRLTVV.

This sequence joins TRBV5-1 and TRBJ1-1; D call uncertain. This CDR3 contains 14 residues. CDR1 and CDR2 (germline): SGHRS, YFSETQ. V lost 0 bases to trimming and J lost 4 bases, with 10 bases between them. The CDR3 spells CASSLVAGSTEAFF. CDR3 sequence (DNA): TGCGCCAGCAGCTTGGTAGCCGGGAGCACTGAAGCTTTCTTT.

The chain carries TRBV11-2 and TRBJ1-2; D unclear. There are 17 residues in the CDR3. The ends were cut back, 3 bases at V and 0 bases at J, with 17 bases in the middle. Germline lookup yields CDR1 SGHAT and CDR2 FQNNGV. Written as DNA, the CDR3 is TGTGCCAGCAGCTTGGCAGGCAGTACCCCCTCTAACTATGGCTACACCTTC. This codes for CASSLAGSTPSNYGYTF.

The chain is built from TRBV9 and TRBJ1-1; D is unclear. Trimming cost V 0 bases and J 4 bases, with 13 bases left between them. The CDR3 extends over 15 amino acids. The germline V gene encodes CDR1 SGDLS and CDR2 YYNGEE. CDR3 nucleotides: TGTGCCAGCAGCGTAGAAGGGTATGGTGGCACTGAAGCTTTCTTT. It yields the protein CASSVEGYGGTEAFF.

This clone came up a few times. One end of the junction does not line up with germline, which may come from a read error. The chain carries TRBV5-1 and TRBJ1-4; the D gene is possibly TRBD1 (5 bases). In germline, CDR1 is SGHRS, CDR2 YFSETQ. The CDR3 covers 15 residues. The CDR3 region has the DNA TGCGCCAGCAGTTTGGAGGGGATGGCTAATGAAAAACTGTTTTTT. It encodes CASSLEGMANEKLFF.

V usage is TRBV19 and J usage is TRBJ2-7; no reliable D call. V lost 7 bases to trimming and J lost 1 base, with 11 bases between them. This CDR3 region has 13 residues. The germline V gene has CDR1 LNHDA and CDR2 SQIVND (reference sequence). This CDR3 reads CASNSQNSYEQYF. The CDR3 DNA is TGTGCCAGTAATTCCCAGAATTCCTACGAGCAGTACTTC.

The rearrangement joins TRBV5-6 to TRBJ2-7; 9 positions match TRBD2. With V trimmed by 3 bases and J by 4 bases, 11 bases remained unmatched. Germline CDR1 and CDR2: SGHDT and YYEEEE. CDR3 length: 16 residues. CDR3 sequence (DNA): TGTGCCAGCAGCTCTCCCCCGGGACTAGCCCTATACGAGCAGTACTTC. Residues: CASSSPPGLALYEQYF. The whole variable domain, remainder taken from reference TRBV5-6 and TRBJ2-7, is DAGVTQSPTHLIKTRGQQVTLRCSPKSGHDTVSWYQQALGQGPQFIFQYYEEEERQRGNFPDRFSGHQFPNYSSELNVNALLLGDSALYLCASSSPPGLALYEQYFGPGTRLTVT.